This T cell receptor beta chain was sequenced for a study of T cells in Graves' hyperthyroidism and ophthalmopathy. As to this clonotype: Antigen: not known.

Between the trimmed V and J ends, which lost 0 bases and 1 base, there was a span of 10 bases. The CDR3 sequence is 15 residues long. Germline-derived CDR1 and CDR2 are SGHVS and FQNEAQ. The study, taken as a whole, reports: Stable hyperthyroidism was separated from ophthalmopathy by a model based on 13 V-J features.

Amplified TCR beta CDR3 regions came from RNA transcripts. HTBI primers were employed in a first-round RT-PCR of the TCR CDR3. MiXCR was run by TCRdb on the multiplex PCR reads, yielding one entry per CDR3 protein. In the table there are 480,000 or so distinct CDR3 sequences, around 43% of which are singletons. Diagnoses used clinical symptoms, serum thyroxine and TRAb, thyroid ultrasound and orbital computed tomography. Sequencing was carried out using peripheral blood or thyroid tissue (not recorded which). The clonotype comes from an adult woman with Graves' disease, either hyperthyroidism or ophthalmopathy (not recorded which). The V and J genes are TRBV7-8 and TRBJ2-7; D is possibly TRBD2 (5 bases). The CDR3 reads CASSLAHRGSYEQYF. CDR3 sequence (DNA): TGTGCCAGCAGCTTAGCGCATCGGGGTTCCTACGAGCAGTACTTC.